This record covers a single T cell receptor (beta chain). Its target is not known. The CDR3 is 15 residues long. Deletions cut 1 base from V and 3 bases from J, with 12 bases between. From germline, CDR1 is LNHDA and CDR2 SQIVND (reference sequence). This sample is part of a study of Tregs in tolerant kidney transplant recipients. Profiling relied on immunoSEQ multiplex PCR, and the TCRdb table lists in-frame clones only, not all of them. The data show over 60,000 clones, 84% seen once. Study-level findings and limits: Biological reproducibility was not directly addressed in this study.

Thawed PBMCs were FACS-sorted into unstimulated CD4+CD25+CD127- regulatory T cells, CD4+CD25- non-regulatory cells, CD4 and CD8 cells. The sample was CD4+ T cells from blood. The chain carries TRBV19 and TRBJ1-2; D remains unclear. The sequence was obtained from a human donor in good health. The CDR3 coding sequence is TGTGCCAGTAGTATAGGTCCCGGGGTGCACTATGGCTACACCTTC. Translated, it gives CASSIGPGVHYGYTF.